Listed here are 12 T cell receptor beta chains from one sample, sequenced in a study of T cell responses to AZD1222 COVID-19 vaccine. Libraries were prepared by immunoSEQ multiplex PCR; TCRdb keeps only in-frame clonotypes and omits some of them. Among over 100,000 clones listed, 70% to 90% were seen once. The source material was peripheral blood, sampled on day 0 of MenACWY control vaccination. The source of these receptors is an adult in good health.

The CDR3 DNA follows: TGTGCCAGCAGAACCGGGACAGCGCAAGAGACCCAGTACTTC. It is translated as CASRTGTAQETQYF. The chain uses TRBV13 and TRBJ2-5, with 7 bases aligning to TRBD1. Germline V lookup: CDR1 PRHDT, CDR2 FYEKMQ (reference sequence). The CDR3 has 14 amino acids. V shed 6 bases, J shed 2 bases, and the junction held 6 bases outside the gene matches.

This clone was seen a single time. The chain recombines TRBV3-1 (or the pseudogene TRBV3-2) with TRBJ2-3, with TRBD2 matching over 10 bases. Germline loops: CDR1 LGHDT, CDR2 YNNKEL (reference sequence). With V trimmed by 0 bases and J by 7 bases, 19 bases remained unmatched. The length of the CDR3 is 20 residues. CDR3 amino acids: CASSQESGLAGVGRDNTQYF. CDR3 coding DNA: TGTGCCAGCAGCCAAGAGAGTGGGCTAGCGGGGGTAGGGAGGGACAATACGCAGTATTTT.

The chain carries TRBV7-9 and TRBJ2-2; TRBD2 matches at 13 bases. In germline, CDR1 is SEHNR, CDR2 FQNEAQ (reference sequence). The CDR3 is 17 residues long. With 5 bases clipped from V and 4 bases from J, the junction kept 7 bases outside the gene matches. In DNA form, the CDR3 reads TGTGCCAGCAGCCCCCCAGGACTAGCGGGGGCCACCGGGGAGCTGTTTTTT. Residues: CASSPPGLAGATGELFF.

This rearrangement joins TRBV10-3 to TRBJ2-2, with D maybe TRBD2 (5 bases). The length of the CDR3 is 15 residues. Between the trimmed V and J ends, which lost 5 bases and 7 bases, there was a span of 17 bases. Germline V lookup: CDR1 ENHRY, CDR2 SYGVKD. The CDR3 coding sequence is TGTGCCATCAGTCTCACTAGAGGGCGAGGCGGGGAGCTGTTTTTT. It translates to CAISLTRGRGGELFF.

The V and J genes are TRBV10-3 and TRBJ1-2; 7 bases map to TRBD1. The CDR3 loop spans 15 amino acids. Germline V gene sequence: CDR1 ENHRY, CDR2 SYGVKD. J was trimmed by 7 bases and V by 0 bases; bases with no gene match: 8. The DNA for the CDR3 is TGTGCCATCAGTGAGTCTGACAGGGCTCCCTCTGGCTACACCTTC. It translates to CAISESDRAPSGYTF.

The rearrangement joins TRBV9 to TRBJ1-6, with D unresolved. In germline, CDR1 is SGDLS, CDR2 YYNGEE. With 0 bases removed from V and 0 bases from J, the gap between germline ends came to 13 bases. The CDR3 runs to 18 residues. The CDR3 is CASSVDVAGSSYNSPLHF. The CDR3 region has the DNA TGTGCCAGCAGCGTAGATGTGGCGGGGAGCTCCTATAATTCACCCCTCCACTTT.

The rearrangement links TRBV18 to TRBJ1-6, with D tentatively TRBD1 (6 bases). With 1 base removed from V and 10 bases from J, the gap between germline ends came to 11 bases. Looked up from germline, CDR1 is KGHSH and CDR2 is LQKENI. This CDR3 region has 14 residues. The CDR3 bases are TGTGCCAGCTCACCACGGGACAAAGGGTCACCCCTCCACTTT. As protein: CASSPRDKGSPLHF.

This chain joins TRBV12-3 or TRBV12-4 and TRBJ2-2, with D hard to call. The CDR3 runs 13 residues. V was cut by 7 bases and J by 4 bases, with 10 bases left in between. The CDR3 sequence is CASTTTSTGELFF. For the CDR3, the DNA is TGTGCCAGCACCACGACGAGCACCGGGGAGCTGTTTTTT.

The CDR3 spells CATSGQGRTEAFF. The DNA for the CDR3 is TGTGCCACTTCCGGACAGGGAAGAACTGAAGCTTTCTTT. This chain connects TRBV6-6 to TRBJ1-1, with TRBD1 matching 8 bases. Trimming cost V 10 bases and J 5 bases; bases outside gene matches: 9. The CDR3 contains 13 residues. The germline V gene has CDR1 MNHNY and CDR2 SVGAGI (reference sequence).

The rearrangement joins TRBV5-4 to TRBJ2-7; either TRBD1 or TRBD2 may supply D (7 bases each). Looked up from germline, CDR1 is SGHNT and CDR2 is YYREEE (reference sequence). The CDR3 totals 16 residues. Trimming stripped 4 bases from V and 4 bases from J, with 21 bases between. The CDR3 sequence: CASSPTWGGDRYEQYF. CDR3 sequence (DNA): TGTGCCAGCAGCCCCACTTGGGGGGGGGACAGATACGAGCAGTACTTC.

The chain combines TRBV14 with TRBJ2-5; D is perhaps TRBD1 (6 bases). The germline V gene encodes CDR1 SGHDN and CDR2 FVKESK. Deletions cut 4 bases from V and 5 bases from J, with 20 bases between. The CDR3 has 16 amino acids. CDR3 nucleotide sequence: TGTGCCAGCAGCCCCCCGGCAGTGGGGGCTCGGGAGACCCAGTACTTC. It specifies CASSPPAVGARETQYF. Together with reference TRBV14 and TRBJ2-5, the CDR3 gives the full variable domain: EAGVTQFPSHSVIEKGQTVTLRCDPISGHDNLYWYRRVMGKEIKFLLHFVKESKQDESGMPNNRFLAERTGGTYSTLKVQPAELEDSGVYFCASSPPAVGARETQYFGPGTRLLVL.

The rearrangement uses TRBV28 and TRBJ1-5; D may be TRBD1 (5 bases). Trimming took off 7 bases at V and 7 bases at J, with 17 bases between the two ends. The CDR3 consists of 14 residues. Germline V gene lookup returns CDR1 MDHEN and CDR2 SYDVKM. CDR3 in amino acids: CASTPGGWRQPQHF. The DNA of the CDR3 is TGTGCCAGCACCCCTGGGGGGTGGCGCCAGCCCCAGCATTTT.